Below, 26 T cell receptor beta chains from the same sample are listed, as sequenced in a study of persistence of HIV-infected CD4 T cells. The immunoSEQ assay was version 4, run in survey mode. The assay was immunoSEQ multiplex PCR, and TCRdb's table has in-frame clones only and misses some. The profile shows about 28,000 clones, roughly four fifths of them singletons. Which antigens these TCRs recognize remains unknown. Stimulation used about 9.5 ug/mL lysate from CMV-infected fibroblasts. Memory cells lacking CD40L and CD69 with high CD45RO were sorted. The starting material was CD4+ T cells sorted from PBMCs after approximately 20-hour stimulation, obtained from a patient who received antiretroviral therapy. These receptors originate from an adult man with HIV who was CMV-seropositive.

The sample holds one count of this clone. The gene calls are TRBV6-5 and TRBJ1-2, with a possible D match to TRBD1 (5 bases). CDR3 length: 13 residues. Germline assignment: CDR1 MNHEY and CDR2 SVGAGI. Trimming took off 6 bases at V and 3 bases at J, with 11 bases between the two ends. In nucleotides, the CDR3 is TGTGCCAGCAGAAGTCCGGGGGACTATGGCTACACCTTC. This gives the protein CASRSPGDYGYTF.

The sample holds a few counts of this clone. V is TRBV9 and J is TRBJ2-2, with TRBD1 matching over 11 bases. Germline values: CDR1 SGDLS, CDR2 YYNGEE. This CDR3 has 15 amino acids. Trimming removed 4 bases from V and 6 bases from J; junction bases left unmatched: 5. CDR3 coding DNA: TGTGCCAGCAGCCCGGGGGACAGGGGGGCCGGGGAGCTGTTTTTT. Amino acid sequence: CASSPGDRGAGELFF.

The genes are TRBV4-1 and TRBJ2-3; the D gene could be TRBD1 or TRBD2 (6 bases each). In germline, CDR1 is MGHRA, CDR2 YSYEKL. The CDR3 spans 16 residues. Trimming shortened V by 2 bases and J by 1 base, and 13 bases separated the two germline ends. CDR3 sequence (DNA): TGCGCCAGCAGCCAAAGAGGGGGGCTCGGCACAGATACGCAGTATTTT. It yields the protein CASSQRGGLGTDTQYF.

Written as DNA, the CDR3 is TGTGCCAGTACCCCGGGAGGGCGGAGCAATCAGCCCCAGCATTTT. Its protein product is CASTPGGRSNQPQHF. This chain joins TRBV19 and TRBJ1-5; no reliable D call. V lost 7 bases and J 1 base, leaving 14 bases between the germline ends. Germline CDR1 is LNHDA and CDR2 is SQIVND (reference sequence). The CDR3 contains 15 residues.

The J gene is TRBJ2-7, the V gene TRBV5-4; D possibly corresponds to TRBD1 (6 bases). V was cut by 4 bases and J by 4 bases, with 12 bases left in between. The CDR3 has 13 amino acids. Germline V gene lookup returns CDR1 SGHNT and CDR2 YYREEE (reference sequence). For the CDR3, the DNA is TGTGCCAGCAGCCCCGACAGGAAATACGAGCAGTACTTC. This translates into CASSPDRKYEQYF.

This clone was found once. The chain carries TRBV2 and TRBJ1-5, with 11 bases fitting TRBD1. Germline V gene data show CDR1 as SNHLY and CDR2 as FYNNEI. The CDR3 totals 15 residues. After removal of 6 bases from V and 6 bases from J, the junction contained 7 bases not matched to a gene. The CDR3 protein is CASRASGTGGQPQHF. The DNA of the CDR3 is TGTGCCAGCAGAGCATCCGGGACAGGGGGTCAGCCCCAGCATTTT. Using reference TRBV2 and TRBJ1-5 for the parts outside the CDR3, the full variable domain is EPEVTQTPSHQVTQMGQEVILRCVPISNHLYFYWYRQILGQKVEFLVSFYNNEISEKSEIFDDQFSVERPDGSNFTLKIRSTKLEDSAMYFCASRASGTGGQPQHFGDGTRLSIL.

This clone was observed a few times. The chain couples TRBV6-2 or TRBV6-3 to TRBJ2-3, with 10 bases aligning to TRBD1. The CDR3 runs to 18 residues. The V segment lost 2 bases and the J segment 5 bases; nucleotides outside the gene matches: 13. CDR1 MNHEY and CDR2 SVGEGT come from the germline V gene. CDR3 residues: CASSYGPPGQGSGDTQYF. Written as DNA, the CDR3 is TGTGCCAGCAGTTACGGCCCTCCGGGACAGGGGTCGGGAGATACGCAGTATTTT.

The genes are TRBV6-5 and TRBJ1-6; TRBD1 is a possible D gene (6 bases). This CDR3 contains 14 residues. The V and J ends lost 8 bases and 5 bases respectively, with 13 bases between them. Per germline, CDR1 MNHEY and CDR2 SVGAGI. CDR3 in DNA: TGTGCCAGCGCTGAGGGGGACGATAATTCACCCCTCCACTTT. Translating gives CASAEGDDNSPLHF.

The sample holds a few counts of this clone. The chain links TRBV28 to TRBJ1-2; D not certain. V lost 4 bases and J lost 8, with 17 bases in between. CDR1 and CDR2 from the germline V gene are MDHEN and SYDVKM. The CDR3 has 14 amino acids. The DNA of the CDR3 is TGTGCCAGCAGTTACCCTCGTGGAACGAGGGGCTACACCTTC. It specifies CASSYPRGTRGYTF.

The chain combines TRBV5-1 with TRBJ2-3; D may be TRBD1 (6 bases). Germline V lookup: CDR1 SGHRS, CDR2 YFSETQ. The ends were cut back, 3 bases at V and 1 base at J, with 12 bases in the middle. This CDR3 contains 15 residues. The CDR3: CASSSQGRGTDTQYF. In DNA, the CDR3 is TGCGCCAGCAGCTCACAGGGACGGGGCACAGATACGCAGTATTTT.

V and J are TRBV27 and TRBJ1-1, with TRBD1 as a possible D gene (6 bases). Germline V gene lookup returns CDR1 MNHEY and CDR2 SMNVEV (reference sequence). The CDR3 runs to 16 residues. V was shortened by 5 bases and J by 0 bases, with 16 bases between the two germline ends. The CDR3 sequence is CASSPGQRNLNTEAFF. The CDR3 nucleotides read TGTGCCAGCAGTCCCGGACAGCGTAACTTGAACACTGAAGCTTTCTTT.

The chain links TRBV7-2 to TRBJ1-2; unclear D gene. This CDR3 is built from 15 residues. V gave up 5 bases and J gave up 4 bases, with 17 bases separating them. Per germline, CDR1 SGHTA and CDR2 FQGNSA. This CDR3 reads CASSENRRPFYGYTF. In nucleotides, the CDR3 is TGTGCCAGCAGCGAAAACCGGAGACCCTTCTATGGCTACACCTTC.

The V call is TRBV3-1 (or the pseudogene TRBV3-2), the J call TRBJ1-1; D ambiguous. V was shortened by 4 bases and J by 8 bases, with 11 bases between the two germline ends. Germline V lookup: CDR1 LGHDT, CDR2 YNNKEL (reference sequence). The CDR3 length is 12 residues. The CDR3 sequence: CASSRRNTEAFF. CDR3 DNA: TGTGCCAGCAGCCGCCGGAATACGGAAGCTTTCTTT.

The chain is built from TRBV6-5 and TRBJ1-5; 7 nucleotides agree with TRBD1. The CDR3 has 16 residues. CDR1 and CDR2 from the germline V gene are MNHEY and SVGAGI. Trimming at V came to 0 bases and at J to 6 bases, leaving 8 bases not matched to a gene. CDR3 nucleotides: TGTGCCAGCAGTTACTCTGGAACAGGGGAAGGTCAGCCCCAGCATTTT. Translated, it gives CASSYSGTGEGQPQHF.

V usage is TRBV28 and J usage is TRBJ2-7, with 9 positions matching TRBD1. Per the germline V gene, CDR1 is MDHEN and CDR2 is SYDVKM. V dropped 6 bases and J dropped 2; count of bases not matched to a gene: 8. The CDR3 extends over 15 amino acids. Here the CDR3 reads CASSPARQGAYEQYF. The CDR3 DNA reads TGTGCCAGCAGCCCCGCTCGACAGGGGGCCTACGAGCAGTACTTC. Based on the CDR3 plus reference TRBV28 and TRBJ2-7, the full variable domain is DVKVTQSSRYLVKRTGEKVFLECVQDMDHENMFWYRQDPGLGLRLIYFSYDVKMKEKGDIPEGYSVSREKKERFSLILESASTNQTSMYLCASSPARQGAYEQYFGPGTRLTVT.

This clone was counted a single time. The J gene is TRBJ1-4, the V gene TRBV10-3; D gene unclear. The V gene lost 0 bases and the J gene lost 1 base, with 6 bases spanning the gap. Per germline, CDR1 ENHRY and CDR2 SYGVKD. The CDR3 runs 15 residues. The CDR3, as DNA: TGTGCCATCAGTGAGTCTACGGTAACTAATGAAAAACTGTTTTTT. Amino acids: CAISESTVTNEKLFF.

This clone showed up just a few times. The chain joins TRBV7-9 to TRBJ2-1; D remains unclear. Between the trimmed V and J ends, which lost 5 bases and 2 bases, there was a span of 16 bases. This CDR3 is built from 16 residues. The V gene's germline CDR1 is SEHNR and CDR2 FQNEAQ (reference sequence). CDR3 residues: CASSSRVRVTYNEQFF. The CDR3, as DNA: TGTGCCAGCAGCAGCCGGGTTAGGGTAACCTACAATGAGCAGTTCTTC. The complete variable domain, with remaining parts taken from reference TRBV7-9 and TRBJ2-1, reads DTGVSQNPRHKITKRGQNVTFRCDPISEHNRLYWYRQTLGQGPEFLTYFQNEAQLEKSRLLSDRFSAERPKGSFSTLEIQRTEQGDSAMYLCASSSRVRVTYNEQFFGPGTRLTVL.

The CDR3 DNA sequence: TGCGCCAGCAGCTACGGGGAGGGCTCCCATAGAGAGACCCAGTACTTC. It codes for CASSYGEGSHRETQYF. The chain combines TRBV5-1 with TRBJ2-5; 7 bases match TRBD2. Trimming cost V 3 bases and J 4 bases; bases outside gene matches: 12. The CDR3 totals 16 residues. Germline V CDR1 and CDR2: SGHRS, YFSETQ.

The chain is built from TRBV15 and TRBJ2-5; D tentatively fits TRBD1 or TRBD2 (7 bases each). Looked up from germline, CDR1 is LNHNV and CDR2 is YYDKDF (reference sequence). This CDR3 spans 19 amino acids. Trimming pared 1 base from V and 5 bases from J, leaving 26 bases between. The CDR3 bases are TGTGCCACCAGCAGAGGCGGGGGACAGCCTCGGACGATCACTGAGACCCAGTACTTC. Residues: CATSRGGGQPRTITETQYF.

V gene TRBV15 combines with J gene TRBJ2-3; D is uncertain. Germline CDR1 is LNHNV and CDR2 is YYDKDF (reference sequence). This CDR3 is 15 amino acids long. Trimming shortened V by 1 base and J by 0 bases, and 8 bases separated the two germline ends. The CDR3 nucleotides are TGTGCCACCAGCAGAGGAGTCGGGAGCACAGATACGCAGTATTTT. Its translation is CATSRGVGSTDTQYF.

The chain carries TRBV5-1 and TRBJ2-1; no reliable D call. The V and J ends lost 3 bases and 4 bases respectively, with 5 bases between them. The germline V gene has CDR1 SGHRS and CDR2 YFSETQ. The CDR3 has 12 amino acids. The CDR3 DNA reads TGCGCCAGCAGCTCTGGATACAATGAGCAGTTCTTC. It is translated as CASSSGYNEQFF.

J is TRBJ2-7 and V is TRBV28; D remains ambiguous. Deletions cut 9 bases from V and 2 bases from J, with 23 bases between. Per germline, CDR1 MDHEN and CDR2 SYDVKM. This CDR3 is built from 16 residues. The CDR3 DNA sequence: TGTGCCAGTCAGGTGCGGCAGGCAACACACACCTACGAGCAGTACTTC. Its translation: CASQVRQATHTYEQYF.

V is TRBV4-2 and J is TRBJ1-6, with D possibly matching TRBD1 (5 bases). The CDR3 has 16 amino acids. Germline CDR1 is LGHNA and CDR2 is YNFKEQ. V lost 2 bases and J lost 9, with 17 bases in between. CDR3 in amino acids: CASSQPLGQDPSPLHF. Written as DNA, the CDR3 is TGTGCCAGCAGCCAACCACTGGGGCAGGACCCTTCACCCCTCCACTTT.

This clone appeared a single time. The rearrangement uses TRBV6-5 and TRBJ1-4; D gene ambiguous. Deletions cut 4 bases from V and 5 bases from J, with 5 bases between. The CDR3 has 12 residues. Germline V gene lookup returns CDR1 MNHEY and CDR2 SVGAGI. In DNA form, the CDR3 reads TGTGCCAGCAGTTCTGGAAATGAAAAACTGTTTTTT. Translating it yields CASSSGNEKLFF.

This sequence joins TRBV5-1 and TRBJ1-1, with unresolved D. The CDR3 has 16 residues. Germline CDR1 and CDR2: SGHRS and YFSETQ. Trimming shortened V by 3 bases and J by 2 bases, and 17 bases separated the two germline ends. This chain's CDR3 is CASSSRGIGLNTEAFF. CDR3 sequence (DNA): TGCGCCAGCAGCTCCCGAGGTATTGGGCTCAACACTGAAGCTTTCTTT.

The chain combines TRBV4-1 with TRBJ2-5; D is possibly TRBD2 (7 bases). CDR1 is MGHRA, CDR2 YSYEKL, per germline. The CDR3 loop spans 16 amino acids. The germline V and J ends were trimmed by 1 base and 5 bases, with 17 bases remaining between them. The CDR3: CASSQAVSGGGETQYF. CDR3 nucleotides: TGCGCCAGCAGCCAAGCGGTGTCGGGGGGCGGTGAGACCCAGTACTTC.